These 29 T cell receptor beta chains came from one sample sequenced in a study of identical twins. TCRdb reprocessed the 5' RACE reads with MiXCR, giving one entry per CDR3 protein. Here the sample spans hundreds of thousands of distinct CDR3 sequences, approximately 8% being singletons. These same records also appear under a second study, on yellow fever vaccine responses in identical twins.

Sequences were obtained from memory (CD45RO+) T cells sorted from blood. The receptors were gathered from a woman between 18 and 29 years old in good health.

This clonotype was recorded at least ten times. The chain's CDR3 is CSARATTVGAGEGKETQYF. In nucleotides, the CDR3 is TGCAGTGCTAGAGCCACCACGGTGGGAGCGGGAGAAGGGAAAGAGACCCAGTACTTC. V usage is TRBV20-1 and J usage is TRBJ2-5, with 8 bases that match TRBD2. J was trimmed by 3 bases and V by 1 base; bases with no gene match: 19. Germline CDR1 and CDR2: DFQATT and SNEGSKA (reference sequence). CDR3 length: 19 residues.

This clonotype was seen ten or more times. This chain links TRBV12-3 or TRBV12-4 with TRBJ2-7, with TRBD2 as a possible D gene (6 bases). The germline V and J ends were trimmed by 3 bases and 6 bases, with 9 bases remaining between them. This CDR3 contains 12 residues. The DNA of the CDR3 is TGTGCCAGCAGTTTGACTAGGTTCGAGCAGTACTTC. It yields the protein CASSLTRFEQYF.

The sample holds a few counts of this clonotype. J is TRBJ2-5 and V is TRBV5-1; possible D gene TRBD2, 6 bases. The V and J ends lost 4 bases and 0 bases respectively, with 22 bases between them. This CDR3 has 18 residues. Germline CDR1 SGHRS, CDR2 YFSETQ. CDR3 sequence: CASSTAGSGSPYQETQYF. The CDR3 coding sequence is TGCGCCAGCAGCACCGCGGGTAGCGGTAGCCCGTACCAAGAGACCCAGTACTTC.

The rearrangement uses TRBV6-1 and TRBJ2-3; 7 nucleotides align to TRBD2. The CDR3 contains 15 residues. CDR1 and CDR2 (germline): MNHNS, SASEGT. Unmatched junction bases numbered 6, after V lost 5 bases and J lost 1 base. Here the CDR3 reads CASSTTSARTDTQYF. DNA for the CDR3: TGTGCCAGCAGTACCACTAGCGCCCGCACAGATACGCAGTATTTT.

The chain links TRBV11-3 to TRBJ1-1; TRBD1 matches 8 bases. Germline CDR1 reads SGHNT; CDR2 reads YENEEA. V trimming: 2 bases; J trimming: 4 bases; junction bases outside the gene matches: 6. This CDR3 region has 15 residues. This chain's CDR3 is CASSLISGGFTEAFF. CDR3 sequence (DNA): TGTGCCAGCAGCTTAATCTCAGGGGGCTTCACTGAAGCTTTCTTT.

The V gene is TRBV10-3, the J gene TRBJ2-1; 11 nucleotides align to TRBD2. The CDR3 has 14 amino acids. With 10 bases clipped from V and 5 bases from J, the junction kept 7 bases outside the gene matches. Germline values: CDR1 ENHRY, CDR2 SYGVKD. This CDR3 is CASTGTSGNNEQFF. The CDR3 nucleotides are TGTGCCAGCACCGGGACTAGCGGAAACAATGAGCAGTTCTTC.

This rearrangement joins TRBV3-1 to TRBJ2-1; 16 bases match TRBD2. Trimming took 4 bases from V and 0 from J; bases not matched to a gene: 9. The germline gives CDR1 LGHDT, CDR2 YNNKEL (reference sequence). This CDR3 is built from 20 residues. The CDR3 DNA is TGTGCCAGCAGCCGGTTTGGGACTAGCGGGGGGGCCCGCTCCTACAATGAGCAGTTCTTC. The encoded protein is CASSRFGTSGGARSYNEQFF.

This clonotype occurred many times. The chain uses TRBV3-1 and TRBJ2-2; D is undetermined. V was cut by 6 bases and J by 0 bases, with 8 bases left in between. The CDR3 length is 14 residues. CDR1 and CDR2 (germline): LGHDT, YNNKEL (reference sequence). The CDR3 reads CASRKTPNTGELFF. The CDR3 DNA is TGTGCCAGCAGGAAAACTCCGAACACCGGGGAGCTGTTTTTT.

This clonotype has a handful of counts. This chain connects TRBV20-1 to TRBJ2-1; 15 bases are shared with TRBD2. Trimming took 2 bases from V and 0 from J; bases not matched to a gene: 17. CDR3 length equals 22 residues. Per germline, CDR1 DFQATT and CDR2 SNEGSKA (reference sequence). This chain's CDR3 is CSARSRRSGTSGRRSSYNEQFF. The CDR3 DNA is TGCAGTGCTAGATCCCGACGATCCGGGACTAGCGGGAGGAGGAGCTCCTACAATGAGCAGTTCTTC.

This clonotype has more than one count but fewer than ten. CDR3 coding DNA: TGTGCCAGCAGCACTGACCCACGATATGGCTACACCTTC. Protein product: CASSTDPRYGYTF. The chain carries TRBV28 and TRBJ1-2; D is unclear. Germline CDR1 MDHEN, CDR2 SYDVKM. The CDR3 consists of 13 residues. V was trimmed by 6 bases and J by 5 bases, leaving 13 bases between them.

The gene calls are TRBV7-3 and TRBJ1-1, with 8 bases matching TRBD1. The CDR3 spans 14 residues. The germline CDR1 and CDR2 sequences are SGHTA and FQGTGA. V lost 6 bases and J lost 2; bases outside the gene matches: 5. The CDR3 sequence: CASSSGGPNTEAFF. CDR3 nucleotides: TGTGCCAGCAGTTCAGGGGGCCCTAACACTGAAGCTTTCTTT.

The J gene is TRBJ2-2, the V gene TRBV7-2; D gene ambiguous. Trimming left V 0 bases short and J 0 bases short, with 8 bases between. Germline V gene sequence: CDR1 SGHTA, CDR2 FQGNSA. The CDR3 is made up of 16 amino acids. CDR3 bases: TGTGCCAGCAGCTTAGCGGTGGCTTCGAACACCGGGGAGCTGTTTTTT. Translating it yields CASSLAVASNTGELFF.

There are many counts of this clonotype. V is TRBV6-1 and J is TRBJ2-1, with 14 positions matching TRBD2. Germline V lookup: CDR1 MNHNS, CDR2 SASEGT. Unmatched junction bases numbered 5, after V lost 6 bases and J lost 4 bases. The CDR3 totals 16 residues. CDR3 nucleotides: TGTGCCAGCAGAGCGACTAGCGGGGGGGCGTACAATGAGCAGTTCTTC. It specifies CASRATSGGAYNEQFF.

There are many counts of this clonotype. The V and J genes are TRBV6-1 and TRBJ2-1; TRBD2 matches at 11 bases. V lost 5 bases to trimming and J lost 5 bases; unmatched junction nucleotides: 5. The CDR3 is made up of 15 amino acids. Germline assignment: CDR1 MNHNS and CDR2 SASEGT. The CDR3 reads CASSLTSGANNEQFF. DNA for the CDR3: TGTGCCAGCAGTCTGACTAGCGGGGCGAACAATGAGCAGTTCTTC.

This clonotype was detected only a few times. V is TRBV7-9 and J is TRBJ1-4, with 8 nucleotides matching TRBD1. The CDR3 contains 16 residues. V was clipped by 5 bases and J by 3 bases; unmatched bases: 8. Germline CDR1 is SEHNR and CDR2 is FQNEAQ (reference sequence). CDR3 DNA: TGTGCCAGCAGCGCCAGGGGGCTGGGGTCTAATGAAAAACTGTTTTTT. This codes for CASSARGLGSNEKLFF. Full variable domain (outside the CDR3, taken from reference TRBV7-9 and TRBJ1-4): DTGVSQNPRHKITKRGQNVTFRCDPISEHNRLYWYRQTLGQGPEFLTYFQNEAQLEKSRLLSDRFSAERPKGSFSTLEIQRTEQGDSAMYLCASSARGLGSNEKLFFGSGTQLSVL.

The V gene is TRBV25-1, the J gene TRBJ2-6; no clear D gene. CDR3 length: 17 residues. The germline V gene encodes CDR1 MGHDK and CDR2 SYGVNS. Between the trimmed V and J ends, which lost 5 bases and 0 bases, there was a span of 14 bases. Here the CDR3 DNA reads TGTGCCAGCAGTCAGCAGGCCGTTCTCTCTGGGGCCAACGTCCTGACTTTC. Amino acids: CASSQQAVLSGANVLTF.

This chain connects TRBV20-1 to TRBJ1-1; D not resolved. Per the germline V gene, CDR1 is DFQATT and CDR2 is SNEGSKA (reference sequence). This CDR3 is built from 13 residues. The ends were cut back, 3 bases at V and 1 base at J, with 9 bases in the middle. The DNA of the CDR3 is TGCAGTGCTAGTAAGGAGTGGAACACTGAAGCTTTCTTT. Its translation is CSASKEWNTEAFF.

There are many counts of this clonotype. This chain joins TRBV28 and TRBJ2-7; 10 bases are a match to TRBD1. In germline, CDR1 is MDHEN, CDR2 SYDVKM. Trimming cost V 10 bases and J 5 bases; bases outside gene matches: 8. The CDR3 is made up of 13 amino acids. The CDR3 region has the DNA TGTGCCACAGGGACAGGGGAAAAGAACGAGCAGTACGTC. This translates into CATGTGEKNEQYV.

This clonotype was observed at least ten times. The chain is built from TRBV5-6 and TRBJ2-1, with 7 positions matching TRBD2. The CDR3 covers 16 residues. V dropped 0 bases and J dropped 5; count of bases not matched to a gene: 8. CDR1 is SGHDT, CDR2 YYEEEE, per germline. This CDR3 reads CASSLVRGGWNNEQFF. In DNA form, the CDR3 reads TGTGCCAGCAGCTTGGTCCGGGGAGGGTGGAACAATGAGCAGTTCTTC.

Many counts were recorded for this clonotype. This chain joins TRBV9 and TRBJ2-5, with D perhaps matching TRBD1 (6 bases). Germline V lookup: CDR1 SGDLS, CDR2 YYNGEE. This CDR3 region has 15 residues. Trimming stripped 4 bases from V and 2 bases from J, with 15 bases between. CDR3 sequence reads: CASSRTTGQQETQYF. The CDR3 DNA reads TGTGCCAGCAGCCGTACTACAGGGCAACAAGAGACCCAGTACTTC.

This clonotype was seen ten or more times. This rearrangement joins TRBV3-1 to TRBJ2-5; D unresolved. Trimming took 1 base from V and 3 from J, leaving 9 bases between them. This CDR3 has 14 residues. Per the germline V gene, CDR1 is LGHDT and CDR2 is YNNKEL (reference sequence). The CDR3, as DNA: TGTGCCAGCAGCCAAGCTTGGCCAGAAGAGACCCAGTACTTC. It translates to CASSQAWPEETQYF.

This clonotype was observed at least ten times. The chain uses TRBV5-1 and TRBJ1-2, with 7 bases lining up with TRBD1. There are 14 residues in the CDR3. V dropped 4 bases and J dropped 8; count of bases not matched to a gene: 11. Germline V gene lookup returns CDR1 SGHRS and CDR2 YFSETQ. This chain's CDR3 is CASSPAGTVLGYTF. As DNA, the CDR3 is TGCGCCAGCAGCCCTGCGGGGACAGTCTTGGGCTACACCTTC.

This clonotype occurred a few times. J is TRBJ2-5 and V is TRBV12-3 or TRBV12-4; TRBD2 aligns across 10 bases. The CDR3 consists of 17 residues. V lost 4 bases and J lost 3; bases outside the gene matches: 11. For the CDR3, the DNA is TGTGCCAGCAGTTCCCCTAGCGGGGGAACGAGGAAAGAGACCCAGTACTTC. Its translation: CASSSPSGGTRKETQYF.

This clonotype came up a few times. The chain joins TRBV20-1 to TRBJ2-1, with 8 positions matching TRBD2. This CDR3 has 15 residues. The germline gives CDR1 DFQATT, CDR2 SNEGSKA (reference sequence). V shed 3 bases and J 9 bases; nucleotides not matched to a gene: 13. CDR3 amino acids: CSASLMGLEDGEQFF. The CDR3 DNA follows: TGCAGTGCTAGTCTAATGGGACTAGAAGACGGTGAGCAGTTCTTC.

The CDR3 nucleotides read TGTGCCAGCAGTGAACGGGCAGGGGAAGCTAATTCACCCCTCCACTTT. Translating it yields CASSERAGEANSPLHF. J is TRBJ1-6 and V is TRBV2; tentative D call: TRBD1 (6 bases). CDR1 SNHLY and CDR2 FYNNEI come from the germline V gene. The CDR3 contains 16 residues. Trimming took 2 bases from V and 6 from J, leaving 14 bases between them.

In this sample, this clonotype turned up many times. The chain joins TRBV7-9 to TRBJ2-7; D is uncertain. The CDR3 has 14 residues. Trimming shortened V by 5 bases and J by 1 base, and 12 bases separated the two germline ends. The V gene's germline CDR1 is SEHNR and CDR2 FQNEAQ (reference sequence). The CDR3 region is CASSPRTSSYEQYF. The CDR3 DNA follows: TGTGCCAGCAGCCCACGGACCTCGTCCTACGAGCAGTACTTC. The entire variable domain, with the rest obtained from reference TRBV7-9 and TRBJ2-7, is as follows: DTGVSQNPRHKITKRGQNVTFRCDPISEHNRLYWYRQTLGQGPEFLTYFQNEAQLEKSRLLSDRFSAERPKGSFSTLEIQRTEQGDSAMYLCASSPRTSSYEQYFGPGTRLTVT.

The CDR3 DNA sequence: TGTGCCAGCAGACAGGGACAACATGAAAAACTGTTTTTT. Its protein product is CASRQGQHEKLFF. This chain links TRBV5-4 with TRBJ1-4, with a tentative D call TRBD1 (6 bases). The V end was cut by 5 bases, the J end by 6 bases, with 11 bases between. The germline gives CDR1 SGHNT, CDR2 YYREEE (reference sequence). This CDR3 has 13 amino acids.

This clonotype was seen repeatedly, ten times or more. The J gene is TRBJ2-7, the V gene TRBV3-1; D call uncertain. The CDR3 is 13 residues long. V was pared by 1 base and J by 0 bases, with 4 bases between. Looked up from germline, CDR1 is LGHDT and CDR2 is YNNKEL (reference sequence). The CDR3 DNA reads TGTGCCAGCAGCCAAGGGAGCTCCTACGAGCAGTACGTC. It encodes CASSQGSSYEQYV.

This clonotype was recorded a few times. This chain joins TRBV11-2 and TRBJ2-5, with TRBD2 matching 7 bases. Per germline, CDR1 SGHAT and CDR2 FQNNGV. CDR3 length: 16 amino acids. V shed 2 bases, J shed 5 bases, and the junction held 11 bases outside the gene matches. Here the CDR3 reads CASSLREGGPGETQYF. DNA for the CDR3: TGTGCCAGCAGCTTACGAGAGGGAGGGCCGGGGGAGACCCAGTACTTC.